This T cell receptor (beta chain) was recovered during a study of identical twins. Whole-study findings and limits: Weaker excess twin sharing was seen among beta out-of-frame sequences. Partly confounded zero-insertion analyses could result from invariant MAIT and iNKT cells. Conclusions rested on cross-sectional statistics rather than following the same donors.

V dropped 5 bases and J dropped 4 bases, with 11 bases sitting between them. The CDR3 length is 13 residues. Germline V gene sequence: CDR1 SGHTA, CDR2 FQGTGA. A remark on this clonotype: Its antigen is unknown.

From the 5' RACE reads, TCRdb called clonotypes with MiXCR, one entry per CDR3 protein. Of roughly 710,000 distinct CDR3 sequences listed, roughly 6.2% were seen once; the top ten hold about 2%. The source is a man younger than 35 in good health. Sequencing was carried out using naive T cells sorted from blood. The chain couples TRBV7-3 to TRBJ1-1, with D tentatively TRBD1 (5 bases). The CDR3 DNA sequence: TGTGCCAGCAGCGAAACGGGGGGCACTGAAGCTTTCTTT. Encoded protein: CASSETGGTEAFF.